The present T cell receptor (beta chain) was sequenced within a study of glioma-infiltrating T cells after dendritic cell vaccination. Only a few counts were recorded for this clone. Time point of the sample: after dendritic cell vaccination, including at tumor progression/relapse. The immunoSEQ assay amplified TCRB CDR3 from up to 2 ug DNA. The protocol was immunoSEQ multiplex PCR, while the TCRdb copy is restricted to in-frame clones and leaves out a portion. This sample has about 46,000 clones, with about 91% found just once. The specimen comprised blood, sampled after dendritic cell vaccination. This receptor was obtained from a human donor with glioblastoma.

The CDR3 region is CAISETESLNTEAFF. In nucleotides, the CDR3 is TGTGCCATCAGTGAGACAGAATCTTTAAACACTGAAGCTTTCTTT. The chain is built from TRBV10-3 and TRBJ1-1, with D unresolved. CDR3 size: 15 residues. Germline-derived CDR1 and CDR2 are ENHRY and SYGVKD. The V end was cut by 2 bases, the J end by 2 bases, with 12 bases between.